This passage covers 15 T cell receptor beta chains from one sample sequenced in a study of OX40 agonist ivuxolimab in advanced cancers. The protocol was immunoSEQ multiplex PCR, while the TCRdb copy is restricted to in-frame clones and leaves out a portion. Among more than 95,000 clones listed, approximately 94% were seen once. Specimen: CD4+ or CD8+ T cells sorted from blood, collected in a trial of the OX40 agonist ivuxolimab. Receptors originate from an adult with an advanced solid tumor such as melanoma, head and neck, liver or kidney cancer.

The table lists this clone with a count of one. The chain employs TRBV6-5 and TRBJ2-5, with D unresolved. CDR1 is MNHEY and CDR2 is SVGAGI in the germline V gene. Trimming took off 5 bases at V and 5 bases at J, with 12 bases between the two ends. The CDR3 has 13 residues. This CDR3 reads CASSQISDETQYF. CDR3 bases: TGTGCCAGCAGTCAAATTTCCGACGAGACCCAGTACTTC.

V and J are TRBV4-3 and TRBJ1-5, with D possibly matching TRBD1 (5 bases). V lost 0 bases to trimming and J lost 4 bases, with 10 bases between them. CDR3 length equals 15 residues. From germline, CDR1 is LGHNA and CDR2 YSLEER. The CDR3 region has the DNA TGCGCCAGCAGCCAAGATTGGGACTCTAATCAGCCCCAGCATTTT. Translated, it gives CASSQDWDSNQPQHF.

J is TRBJ1-3 and V is TRBV27; D gene uncertain. This CDR3 has 14 amino acids. Trimming shortened V by 6 bases and J by 3 bases, and 12 bases separated the two germline ends. CDR1 is MNHEY, CDR2 SMNVEV, per germline (reference sequence). CDR3 nucleotides: TGTGCCAGCAGGTCTCGGGCAGTTGGAAACACCATATATTTT. This translates into CASRSRAVGNTIYF.

The J gene is TRBJ1-5, the V gene TRBV7-8; tentative D call: TRBD1 (6 bases). V lost 5 bases, J lost 7 bases, and 18 bases lay in between. This CDR3 is built from 15 residues. CDR1 is SGHVS, CDR2 FQNEAQ, per germline. CDR3 sequence: CASSAAGDRAQPQHF. CDR3 bases: TGTGCCAGCAGCGCCGCAGGGGACCGGGCCCAGCCCCAGCATTTT. Full variable domain (outside the CDR3, taken from reference TRBV7-8 and TRBJ1-5): GAGVSQSPRYKVAKRGQDVALRCDPISGHVSLFWYQQALGQGPEFLTYFQNEAQLDKSGLPSDRFFAERPEGSVSTLKIQRTQQEDSAVYLCASSAAGDRAQPQHFGDGTRLSIL.

This chain links TRBV12-5 with TRBJ1-4; TRBD1 matches at 10 bases. Germline lookup yields CDR1 LGHNT and CDR2 FRNRAP. The CDR3 spans 16 residues. V dropped 5 bases and J dropped 8; count of bases not matched to a gene: 11. CDR3 DNA sequence: TGTGCTAGTGGTCCGCCCCGGACAGGGGGTTTAGAAAAACTGTTTTTT. Encoded protein: CASGPPRTGGLEKLFF.

J is TRBJ2-1 and V is TRBV9; either TRBD1 or TRBD2 may supply D (6 bases each). In germline, CDR1 is SGDLS, CDR2 YYNGEE. CDR3 length equals 15 residues. V lost 2 bases, J lost 6 bases, and 15 bases lay in between. CDR3: CASSVRSGGGNEQFF. CDR3 nucleotides: TGTGCCAGCAGCGTCCGAAGCGGAGGGGGCAATGAGCAGTTCTTC. Full variable domain (remainder filled in from reference TRBV9 and TRBJ2-1): DSGVTQTPKHLITATGQRVTLRCSPRSGDLSVYWYQQSLDQGLQFLIQYYNGEERAKGNILERFSAQQFPDLHSELNLSSLELGDSALYFCASSVRSGGGNEQFFGPGTRLTVL.

The chain couples TRBV28 to TRBJ2-7, with 11 positions matching TRBD1. V lost 7 bases and J lost 4; bases outside the gene matches: 6. Germline V gene sequence: CDR1 MDHEN, CDR2 SYDVKM. The CDR3 extends over 14 amino acids. This chain's CDR3 is CASTSGQGAYEQYF. The CDR3 region has the DNA TGTGCCAGCACCTCTGGACAGGGGGCTTACGAGCAGTACTTC. Based on the CDR3 plus reference TRBV28 and TRBJ2-7, the full variable domain is DVKVTQSSRYLVKRTGEKVFLECVQDMDHENMFWYRQDPGLGLRLIYFSYDVKMKEKGDIPEGYSVSREKKERFSLILESASTNQTSMYLCASTSGQGAYEQYFGPGTRLTVT.

The chain joins TRBV7-2 to TRBJ2-7, with 11 bases fitting TRBD2. The germline V gene encodes CDR1 SGHTA and CDR2 FQGNSA. V lost 4 bases and J lost 0; bases outside the gene matches: 17. CDR3 length equals 20 residues. In DNA form, the CDR3 reads TGTGCCAGCAGCTCAGCACCGGGACTAGCGGTTATACAACACTCCTACGAGCAGTACTTC. It codes for CASSSAPGLAVIQHSYEQYF.

The chain couples TRBV2 to TRBJ1-6; the D gene is possibly TRBD1 (5 bases). Germline V lookup: CDR1 SNHLY, CDR2 FYNNEI. The V end was cut by 4 bases, the J end by 7 bases, with 11 bases between. CDR3 length: 14 amino acids. Written as DNA, the CDR3 is TGTGCCAGCAGTGGGCTCGAGGGGAATTCACCCCTCCACTTT. It is translated as CASSGLEGNSPLHF.

The J gene is TRBJ2-7, the V gene TRBV28, with TRBD1 matching over 11 bases. The CDR3 runs 15 residues. Germline assignment: CDR1 MDHEN and CDR2 SYDVKM. V was pared by 5 bases and J by 4 bases, with 7 bases of the junction left unmatched. CDR3 protein: CASSDGQGARYEQYF. The CDR3 nucleotides read TGTGCCAGCAGTGACGGACAGGGGGCTAGGTACGAGCAGTACTTC.

The J gene is TRBJ1-2, the V gene TRBV28; D uncertain. Germline CDR1 MDHEN, CDR2 SYDVKM. Between the trimmed V and J ends, which lost 6 bases and 5 bases, there was a span of 10 bases. The CDR3 contains 12 residues. The CDR3 nucleotides are TGTGCCAGCAGCCGCACAGATTATGGCTACACCTTC. Encoded protein: CASSRTDYGYTF.

This chain joins TRBV5-6 and TRBJ2-1, with 10 bases aligning to TRBD2. V lost 0 bases, J lost 4 bases, and 4 bases stayed unmatched. CDR1 SGHDT and CDR2 YYEEEE come from the germline V gene. The CDR3 runs to 16 residues. The CDR3 DNA reads as TGTGCCAGCAGCTTGGTTGGTAGCGGGGGGTACAATGAGCAGTTCTTC. It yields the protein CASSLVGSGGYNEQFF.

The sample holds a few counts of this clone. The CDR3 here is CASSFTNTEAFF. CDR3 bases: TGTGCCAGCAGTTTCACGAACACTGAAGCTTTCTTT. This chain uses TRBV6-6 with TRBJ1-1; no clear D. V was cut by 4 bases and J by 1 base, with 4 bases left in between. Germline V gene sequence: CDR1 MNHNY, CDR2 SVGAGI (reference sequence). This CDR3 has 12 residues.

The chain links TRBV30 to TRBJ2-1; 7 nucleotides align to TRBD2. The germline V gene encodes CDR1 GTSNPN and CDR2 SVGIG (reference sequence). Losses at the gene ends were 2 bases for V and 7 bases for J; bases not matched to a gene: 8. This CDR3 comprises 14 residues. CDR3 nucleotide sequence: TGTGCCTGGAGTAGTGGCGGGAGTCGGAATGAGCAGTTCTTC. It yields the protein CAWSSGGSRNEQFF.

This clone came up once. The genes are TRBV5-1 and TRBJ2-4; D may be TRBD2 (5 bases). Germline CDR1 is SGHRS and CDR2 is YFSETQ. This CDR3 region has 13 residues. The V and J ends lost 5 bases and 6 bases respectively, with 12 bases between them. The CDR3 nucleotides read TGCGCCAGCAGGGACTTGCTCTTAAACATTCAGTACTTC. Translated: CASRDLLLNIQYF.